Presented here are 16 T cell receptor beta chains from one specimen sequenced in a study of blood T cell repertoires in COVID-19. TCRdb keeps only in-frame clones here, not all; method: immunoSEQ multiplex PCR. Here the sample spans about 160,000 clones, 82% being singletons. Sequencing was done on a sample of peripheral blood. Every receptor here comes from a woman between 40 and 55 years old with COVID-19, enrolled during active disease.

The chain employs TRBV19 and TRBJ2-1; maybe TRBD1 (5 bases). The length of the CDR3 is 13 residues. The V end lost 5 bases, the J end lost 3 bases, and 8 bases lay between the germline ends. CDR1 is LNHDA, CDR2 SQIVND, per germline (reference sequence). CDR3 coding DNA: TGTGCCAGTAGTCAGGGTTACTACAATGAGCAGTTCTTC. It codes for CASSQGYYNEQFF.

This clone showed up just a few times. CDR3 amino acids: CASSVAGGDGYTF. CDR3 bases: TGTGCCAGCAGCGTCGCAGGGGGCGACGGCTACACCTTC. The chain has TRBV7-9 and TRBJ1-2, with 8 bases aligning to TRBD1. J was trimmed by 8 bases and V by 5 bases; bases with no gene match: 7. This CDR3 contains 13 residues. CDR1 is SEHNR and CDR2 is FQNEAQ in the germline V gene (reference sequence). The whole variable domain, filled in from reference TRBV7-9 and TRBJ1-2, reads DTGVSQNPRHKITKRGQNVTFRCDPISEHNRLYWYRQTLGQGPEFLTYFQNEAQLEKSRLLSDRFSAERPKGSFSTLEIQRTEQGDSAMYLCASSVAGGDGYTFGSGTRLTVV.

This chain joins TRBV28 and TRBJ1-1, with 9 bases identical to TRBD1. V gave up 3 bases and J gave up 10 bases; unmatched junction bases: 12. The CDR3 runs to 15 residues. The V gene's germline CDR1 is MDHEN and CDR2 SYDVKM. The CDR3 loop is CASSFPLGQGLAAFF. The CDR3 DNA is TGTGCCAGCAGTTTCCCCCTCGGACAGGGGCTTGCAGCTTTCTTT.

This sequence joins TRBV5-6 and TRBJ1-2; TRBD1 matches at 8 bases. CDR1 and CDR2 from the germline V gene are SGHDT and YYEEEE. The trim removed 3 bases at V and 4 bases at J, leaving 5 bases unmatched. CDR3 length equals 14 residues. The CDR3 loop reads CASSYRTGPYGYTF. CDR3 sequence (DNA): TGTGCCAGCAGCTACCGGACAGGGCCCTATGGCTACACCTTC.

The chain joins TRBV6-2 or TRBV6-3 to TRBJ2-1, with 11 bases aligning to TRBD2. V gave up 6 bases and J gave up 0 bases; unmatched junction bases: 10. The CDR3 consists of 18 residues. CDR1 and CDR2 (germline): MNHEY, SVGEGT. The CDR3 spells CASSPGTSGFSSYNEQFF. The CDR3 DNA follows: TGTGCCAGCAGCCCTGGGACTAGCGGCTTTAGCTCCTACAATGAGCAGTTCTTC.

The genes are TRBV7-3 and TRBJ1-3; possible D gene TRBD1, 5 bases. The ends were cut back, 2 bases at V and 0 bases at J, with 8 bases in the middle. There are 15 residues in the CDR3. In germline, CDR1 is SGHTA, CDR2 FQGTGA. In DNA, the CDR3 is TGTGCCAGCAGCTTACAGGGATCCTCTGGAAACACCATATATTTT. The encoded protein is CASSLQGSSGNTIYF. Filled out from reference TRBV7-3 and TRBJ1-3, the complete variable domain reads GAGVSQTPSNKVTEKGKYVELRCDPISGHTALYWYRQSLGQGPEFLIYFQGTGAADDSGLPNDRFFAVRPEGSVSTLKIQRTERGDSAVYLCASSLQGSSGNTIYFGEGSWLTVV.

This clone has just one count. The chain couples TRBV27 to TRBJ2-2; D not resolved. Trimming removed 8 bases from V and 6 bases from J, with 10 bases in between. The CDR3 contains 12 residues. CDR1 MNHEY and CDR2 SMNVEV come from the germline V gene (reference sequence). DNA for the CDR3: TGTGCCAGCGGAGTGATGGCCGGGGAGCTGTTTTTT. Its translation is CASGVMAGELFF.

The chain combines TRBV10-2 with TRBJ2-5; 14 nucleotides line up with TRBD2. The trim removed 4 bases at V and 2 bases at J, leaving 3 bases unmatched. CDR1 and CDR2 (germline): WSHSY, SAAADI. The CDR3 length is 16 residues. For the CDR3, the DNA is TGCGCCAGCAGTGGACTAGCGGGAGGGGGGCAAGAGACCCAGTACTTC. It specifies CASSGLAGGGQETQYF.

The J gene is TRBJ2-3, the V gene TRBV11-3; D ambiguous. This CDR3 is built from 13 residues. The V end lost 4 bases, the J end lost 4 bases, and 9 bases lay between the germline ends. Germline V CDR1 and CDR2: SGHNT, YENEEA. CDR3 sequence: CASSSVESDTQYF. As DNA, the CDR3 is TGTGCCAGCAGCTCTGTAGAATCAGATACGCAGTATTTT.

The V and J genes are TRBV12-3 or TRBV12-4 and TRBJ2-5, with 8 bases identical to TRBD2. CDR3 length: 13 amino acids. Trimming took 7 bases from V and 7 from J; bases not matched to a gene: 8. The CDR3 DNA is TGTGCCAGCACCCAAAATCGGGAGGGGACCCAGTACTTC. Amino acid sequence: CASTQNREGTQYF.

The chain couples TRBV5-8 to TRBJ1-3; weak D call: TRBD1 (6 bases). The CDR3 extends over 16 amino acids. CDR1 and CDR2 (germline): SGHTS, YDEGEE. Trimming removed 2 bases at V and 7 bases at J, with 19 bases between. For the CDR3, the DNA is TGTGCCAGCAGCTTTCCGGGACAAGGGCCCTGGAACACCATATATTTT. This gives the protein CASSFPGQGPWNTIYF.

The chain has TRBV14 and TRBJ1-4; no clear D. The length of the CDR3 is 16 residues. V dropped 0 bases and J dropped 4 bases, with 12 bases sitting between them. Germline V CDR1 and CDR2: SGHDN, FVKESK. This chain's CDR3 is CASSQDLPSLNEKLFF. The CDR3 DNA follows: TGTGCCAGCAGCCAAGATCTCCCGAGCCTTAATGAAAAACTGTTTTTT.

This clone came up once. The J gene is TRBJ2-7, the V gene TRBV6-1; 8 nucleotides agree with TRBD1. The CDR3 extends over 13 amino acids. V lost 2 bases, J lost 6 bases, and 3 bases stayed unmatched. Germline assignment: CDR1 MNHNS and CDR2 SASEGT. The CDR3 nucleotides read TGTGCCAGCAGTGAAACGACAGGGGTCGAGCAGTACGTC. It encodes CASSETTGVEQYV.

The V gene is TRBV29-1, the J gene TRBJ2-2; 7 bases map to TRBD1. There are 12 residues in the CDR3. Germline V gene data show CDR1 as SQVTM and CDR2 as ANQGSEA. V lost 4 bases and J lost 7; bases outside the gene matches: 3. For the CDR3, the DNA is TGCAGCGTTGTAGGGGGCGGCGGGGAGCTGTTTTTT. Its translation is CSVVGGGGELFF.

The J gene is TRBJ2-1, the V gene TRBV18; TRBD1 aligns across 8 bases. With V trimmed by 3 bases and J by 6 bases, 7 bases remained unmatched. The CDR3 totals 15 residues. Germline V gives CDR1 KGHSH, CDR2 LQKENI. The CDR3 coding sequence is TGTGCCAGCTCACCCAGACAGGGGAATCTCAATGAGCAGTTCTTC. It codes for CASSPRQGNLNEQFF.

The chain employs TRBV6-5 and TRBJ2-3, with 7 positions matching TRBD2. The CDR3 runs to 13 residues. The V segment lost 5 bases and the J segment 8 bases; nucleotides outside the gene matches: 7. The germline gives CDR1 MNHEY, CDR2 SVGAGI. This chain's CDR3 is CASSPEGLSTQYF. The CDR3 DNA reads TGTGCCAGCAGTCCTGAGGGACTATCTACGCAGTATTTT.